This T cell receptor (beta chain) comes out of a study of T cells after yellow fever vaccination. In its sample, this clonotype was seen many times. Germline values: CDR1 LGHNA, CDR2 YSLEER. There are 17 residues in the CDR3. Deletions cut 4 bases from V and 0 bases from J, with 18 bases between. TCRdb passed the 5' RACE reads through MiXCR, listing each CDR3 protein once. The table has some 300,000 distinct CDR3 sequences, roughly 8.7% seen once. The sequence was obtained from a man between 18 and 35 years old who received the YFV17D yellow fever vaccine. This sequence joins TRBV4-3 and TRBJ1-2; D call uncertain. The sequenced sample was CD4+ T cells sorted from PBMCs, obtained 5 days after the yellow fever booster vaccination. The CDR3 protein is CASSRNLRADSNYGYTF. In DNA, the CDR3 is TGCGCCAGCAGCCGAAATCTTAGGGCAGACTCTAACTATGGCTACACCTTC.